This T cell receptor (beta chain) originates from a study of blood T cell repertoires in COVID-19. The wider study: PBMCs, B-cell-depleted T cells, or T cells provided the cDNA or gDNA that made up the material.

Per the original methods: It was from reference gene primer amplification that nucleated cell counts were estimated. Sequencing was performed with immunoSEQ multiplex PCR; in TCRdb, only in-frame clones are kept and a portion is missing. V and J calls and clone size are as listed in that table; D and trimming were resolved from the DNA. The top ten hold 25% to 30% of the sample, which has about 120,000 clones, roughly 85% seen once. The CDR3 is made up of 14 amino acids. J lost 5 bases, V lost 0 bases, and 3 bases had no gene match. From germline, CDR1 is SQVTM and CDR2 ANQGSEA. The chain uses TRBV29-1 and TRBJ2-1; TRBD1 aligns across 8 bases. Input material: peripheral blood. This TCR was sampled from a woman older than 75 with acute or convalescent COVID-19. This CDR3 is CSVEDRGLNNEQFF. In DNA form, the CDR3 reads TGCAGCGTTGAAGACAGGGGGCTCAACAATGAGCAGTTCTTC.